The clone carrying this T cell receptor beta chain was counted only a few times. The antigen is undetermined. Sequencing used immunoSEQ multiplex PCR; TCRdb keeps in-frame clones, though not all of them. The sample yields about 25,000 clones, approximately 69% seen once. This entry belongs to a study of vaccination effects on CD4 cells after COVID-19. Study-level results: Nearly all vaccine-induced clones in healthy recipients recognized only SARS-CoV-2.

Expansion with viral peptide pools was applied to antigen-specific CD4+ T cells by the ViraFEST assay prior to sequencing. Culture proceeded for 10 days, and CD4+ T cells were then isolated. All study participants received two doses of BNT162b2 or mRNA-1273 vaccine. Between the trimmed V and J ends, which lost 6 bases and 1 base, there was a span of 13 bases. Germline V lookup: CDR1 KGHSH, CDR2 LQKENI. The CDR3 runs 15 residues. V and J are TRBV18 and TRBJ1-3; no firm D call. The specimen comprised CD4+ T cells from PBMCs cultured with SARS-CoV-2 spike peptides, sampled after COVID-19 vaccination. This receptor was taken from a human donor who received a COVID-19 vaccine. The CDR3 bases are TGTGCCAGCTCCGAGGTGTCGGGGTCTGGAAACACCATATATTTT. Encoded protein: CASSEVSGSGNTIYF.